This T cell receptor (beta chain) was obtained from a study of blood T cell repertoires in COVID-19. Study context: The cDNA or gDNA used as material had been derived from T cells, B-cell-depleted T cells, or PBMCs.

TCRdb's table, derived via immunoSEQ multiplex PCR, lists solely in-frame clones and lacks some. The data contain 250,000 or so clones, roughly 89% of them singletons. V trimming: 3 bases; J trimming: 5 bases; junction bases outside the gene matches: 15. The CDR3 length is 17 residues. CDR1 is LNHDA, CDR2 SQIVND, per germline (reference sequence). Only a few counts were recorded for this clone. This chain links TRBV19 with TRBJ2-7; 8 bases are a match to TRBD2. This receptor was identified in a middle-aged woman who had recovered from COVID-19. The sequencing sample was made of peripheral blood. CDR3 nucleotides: TGTGCCAGTAGTATTCCAAGAACTGGCCCGGGGGGGCACGAGCAGTACTTC. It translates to CASSIPRTGPGGHEQYF.